The subject of this entry is one T cell receptor (beta chain). Library construction for TCR beta used iRepertoire HTBI primers and Arm-PCR of CDR3 regions. TCRdb reanalysed the multiplex PCR reads using MiXCR and keeps one entry per CDR3 protein. The table records more than 400,000 distinct CDR3 sequences, around 15% of them present only once. The data belong to a study of regulatory T cells in long-lasting Graves disease. Germline V CDR1 and CDR2: LGHDT, YNNKEL (reference sequence). The ends lost 7 bases at V and 2 bases at J; junction bases unmatched: 6. The CDR3 sequence is 15 residues long. The sample's time point: newly diagnosed GD, antithyroid drugs for less than 3 months. TCR sequences were obtained from RNA taken from PBMCs. These same data were also listed under a study on T cells in Graves' hyperthyroidism and ophthalmopathy. That study adds: Stable Graves' hyperthyroidism meant no ophthalmopathy progression within 18 months.

The chain employs TRBV3-1 and TRBJ2-1, with 9 bases that match TRBD2. The receptor's source is a woman in her thirties with Graves disease. Sample: peripheral blood mononuclear cells (PBMCs), taken at new diagnosis, from a patient treated with antithyroid drugs. This CDR3 is CASTQAGGAYNEQFF. The DNA for the CDR3 is TGTGCCAGCACGCAAGCGGGAGGTGCCTACAATGAGCAGTTCTTC.